Listed below are T cell receptor beta chains from one sample, sequenced in a study of identifying expanded T cells in peripheral blood. Sequenced by immunoSEQ multiplex PCR; TCRdb stores in-frame clones only, minus some. Of 60,000 to 70,000 clones in the sample, over 80% were seen once. The sample taken for sequencing was blood. All receptors derive from a person aged 18-70 years in good health. The CDR3 runs from the conserved cysteine through the conserved F or W. D genes are given only for firm matches. Clone size is not always given. Where it is, it says once, few, many or a class for expanded clones.

v_call: TRBV6-5; j_call: TRBJ2-1; d_call: TRBD1; clone_size: NA; cdr3_nt: TGTGCCAGCAGTTACTCCCGGACAGGGGGCTACAATGAGCAGTTCTTC; cdr3_aa: CASSYSRTGGYNEQFF
v_call: TRBV18; j_call: TRBJ1-1; d_call: NA; clone_size: NA; cdr3_nt: TGTGCCAGCTCACCACTCAGGGTGAGGGACACTGAAGCTTTCTTT; cdr3_aa: CASSPLRVRDTEAFF
v_call: TRBV7-8; j_call: TRBJ2-2; d_call: NA; clone_size: NA; cdr3_nt: TGTGCCAGCAGCTTAGACGGGATCGGGGAGCTGTTTTTT; cdr3_aa: CASSLDGIGELFF
v_call: TRBV5-1; j_call: TRBJ2-2; d_call: TRBD2; clone_size: NA; cdr3_nt: TGCGCCAGCAACATCCTAGCGGGCTCCACCGGGGAGCTGTTTTTT; cdr3_aa: CASNILAGSTGELFF
v_call: TRBV5-4; j_call: TRBJ1-2; d_call: TRBD1; clone_size: NA; cdr3_nt: TGTGCCAGCAGCTCTCCCGGGACAGGGCACAACTATGGCTACACCTTC; cdr3_aa: CASSSPGTGHNYGYTF
v_call: TRBV28; j_call: TRBJ2-1; d_call: TRBD2; clone_size: NA; cdr3_nt: TGTGCCAGCAGTCAAGGATCGAGCGGGAGGACGAATGAGCAGTTCTTC; cdr3_aa: CASSQGSSGRTNEQFF
v_call: TRBV7-8; j_call: TRBJ1-1; d_call: NA; clone_size: NA; cdr3_nt: TGTGCCAGCAGCTTAGGAGTGGGAGGCTACAACACTGAAGCTTTCTTT; cdr3_aa: CASSLGVGGYNTEAFF
v_call: TRBV18; j_call: TRBJ2-2; d_call: NA; clone_size: few; cdr3_nt: TGTGCCAGCTCATCAGGGAAGACGGGCCCGATTGGGACCGGGGAGCTGTTTTTT; cdr3_aa: CASSSGKTGPIGTGELFF
v_call: TRBV7-9; j_call: TRBJ1-5; d_call: NA; clone_size: once; cdr3_nt: TGTGCCAGCGCCCCGGGCGGCGTCATCAATCAGCCCCAGCATTTT; cdr3_aa: CASAPGGVINQPQHF
v_call: TRBV9; j_call: TRBJ2-3; d_call: NA; clone_size: once; cdr3_nt: TGTGCCAGCAGCGTGGCGCCCGCCGGAGATACGCAGTATTTT; cdr3_aa: CASSVAPAGDTQYF
v_call: TRBV5-1; j_call: TRBJ1-1; d_call: TRBD1; clone_size: NA; cdr3_nt: TGCGCCAGCAGCCCTGGGACAGGGGTGGGGAGCACTGAAGCTTTCTTT; cdr3_aa: CASSPGTGVGSTEAFF
v_call: TRBV7-2; j_call: TRBJ2-5; d_call: NA; clone_size: once; cdr3_nt: TGTGCCAGCAGCTTATTGGCGTGGGAGACCCAGTACTTC; cdr3_aa: CASSLLAWETQYF
v_call: TRBV23-1; j_call: TRBJ2-1; d_call: NA; clone_size: once; cdr3_nt: TGCGCCACCCGAGGTAGGGGCCACAATGAGCAGTTCTTC; cdr3_aa: CATRGRGHNEQFF
v_call: TRBV9; j_call: TRBJ2-2; d_call: NA; clone_size: NA; cdr3_nt: TGTGCCAGCAGCGTAGCTGTCACCGGGGAGCTGTTTTTT; cdr3_aa: CASSVAVTGELFF
v_call: TRBV30; j_call: TRBJ1-2; d_call: NA; clone_size: NA; cdr3_nt: TGTGCCTGGAGTGTAGACAGGCTAAGACTTGCCCCTGGCTACACCTTC; cdr3_aa: CAWSVDRLRLAPGYTF
v_call: TRBV30; j_call: TRBJ1-2; d_call: NA; clone_size: NA; cdr3_nt: TGTGCCTGGAGTAGCCGGGAACCTAAAGGCTACACCTTC; cdr3_aa: CAWSSREPKGYTF
v_call: TRBV6-5; j_call: TRBJ1-1; d_call: TRBD1; clone_size: NA; cdr3_nt: TGTGCCAGCAGTGGACAGGGCCTAGAAGCTTTCTTT; cdr3_aa: CASSGQGLEAFF
v_call: TRBV6-5; j_call: TRBJ2-3; d_call: TRBD2; clone_size: NA; cdr3_nt: TGTGCCAGCAGGCCGGGACTAGCGGGGACAACGCAGTATTTT; cdr3_aa: CASRPGLAGTTQYF
v_call: TRBV11-3; j_call: TRBJ2-3; d_call: TRBD2; clone_size: NA; cdr3_nt: TGTGCCAGCAGCTCGGGGACTAGCGGGAGTAGGACAGATACGCAGTATTTT; cdr3_aa: CASSSGTSGSRTDTQYF
v_call: TRBV18; j_call: TRBJ2-3; d_call: NA; clone_size: NA; cdr3_nt: TGTGCCAGCTCACCACAAAGGGTGAGGGCAGCAGATACGCAGTATTTT; cdr3_aa: CASSPQRVRAADTQYF
v_call: TRBV4-3; j_call: TRBJ2-1; d_call: NA; clone_size: NA; cdr3_nt: TGCGCCAGCAGCCAACAAAGGACAGCGTCCTACAATGAGCAGTTCTTC; cdr3_aa: CASSQQRTASYNEQFF
v_call: TRBV5-1; j_call: TRBJ2-2; d_call: TRBD1; clone_size: NA; cdr3_nt: TGCGCCAGCAGCCCCGGGACAGCGAACACCGGGGAGCTGTTTTTT; cdr3_aa: CASSPGTANTGELFF
v_call: TRBV20-1; j_call: TRBJ1-1; d_call: NA; clone_size: few; cdr3_nt: TGCAGTGCCCAGTTGAACACTGAAGCTTTCTTT; cdr3_aa: CSAQLNTEAFF
v_call: TRBV5-1; j_call: TRBJ2-1; d_call: NA; clone_size: few; cdr3_nt: TGCGCCAGCAGCTCGGGCTACAATGAGCAGTTCTTC; cdr3_aa: CASSSGYNEQFF
v_call: TRBV4-3; j_call: TRBJ2-1; d_call: TRBD2; clone_size: NA; cdr3_nt: TGCGCCAGCAGCCAAGAAGGGACTAGCGGGACCAAGGGTCCCTACAATGAGCAGTTCTTC; cdr3_aa: CASSQEGTSGTKGPYNEQFF
v_call: TRBV7-9; j_call: TRBJ2-5; d_call: NA; clone_size: NA; cdr3_nt: TGTGCCAGCAGCTTAGGGAGCCAAGAGACCCAGTACTTC; cdr3_aa: CASSLGSQETQYF
v_call: TRBV5-1; j_call: TRBJ2-3; d_call: TRBD2; clone_size: NA; cdr3_nt: TGCGCCAGCAGCGCGGGCCAAGGGAGGGGCACAGATACGCAGTATTTT; cdr3_aa: CASSAGQGRGTDTQYF
v_call: TRBV11-2; j_call: TRBJ2-5; d_call: NA; clone_size: NA; cdr3_nt: TGTGCCAGCATCCGAGGGAGAAGGGGGCAAGAGACCCAGTACTTC; cdr3_aa: CASIRGRRGQETQYF
v_call: TRBV12-5; j_call: TRBJ2-1; d_call: TRBD2; clone_size: once; cdr3_nt: TGTGCTAGTGGTTCCGAGCTCGACGCGGGAGGGTACAATGAGCAGTTCTTC; cdr3_aa: CASGSELDAGGYNEQFF
v_call: TRBV19; j_call: TRBJ1-1; d_call: NA; clone_size: many; cdr3_nt: TGTGCCAGTAGTATAATCGGCAGGGGCCGATCTAACACTGAAGCTTTCTTT; cdr3_aa: CASSIIGRGRSNTEAFF
v_call: TRBV5-4; j_call: TRBJ2-2; d_call: NA; clone_size: NA; cdr3_nt: TGTGCCAGCAGCTTGAACAGGGTCAAGACCGGGGAGCTGTTTTTT; cdr3_aa: CASSLNRVKTGELFF
v_call: TRBV7-2; j_call: TRBJ2-1; d_call: TRBD1; clone_size: NA; cdr3_nt: TGTGCCAGCAACCTACAGGGGCCCCCAGGTGATGAGCAGTTCTTC; cdr3_aa: CASNLQGPPGDEQFF
v_call: TRBV2; j_call: TRBJ1-3; d_call: NA; clone_size: NA; cdr3_nt: TGTGCCAGTCGACAGACCTCTGGAAACACCATATATTTT; cdr3_aa: CASRQTSGNTIYF
v_call: TRBV7-9; j_call: TRBJ1-5; d_call: NA; clone_size: NA; cdr3_nt: TGTGCCAGCAGCTTAGAGGTGGGGTCGGGCAATCAGCCCCAGCATTTT; cdr3_aa: CASSLEVGSGNQPQHF
v_call: TRBV28; j_call: TRBJ2-5; d_call: TRBD2; clone_size: once; cdr3_nt: TGTGCCAGCAAGATCGGGGGGGGCCAAGAGACCCAGTACTTC; cdr3_aa: CASKIGGGQETQYF